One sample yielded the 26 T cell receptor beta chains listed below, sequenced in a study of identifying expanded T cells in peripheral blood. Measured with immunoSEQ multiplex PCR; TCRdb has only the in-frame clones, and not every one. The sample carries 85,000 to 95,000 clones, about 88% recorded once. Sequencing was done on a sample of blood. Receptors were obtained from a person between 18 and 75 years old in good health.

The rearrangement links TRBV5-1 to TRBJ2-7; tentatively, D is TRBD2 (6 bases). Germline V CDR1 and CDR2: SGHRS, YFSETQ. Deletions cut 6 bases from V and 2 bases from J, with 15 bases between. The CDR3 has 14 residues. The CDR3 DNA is TGCGCCAGCAATCGCGGGACGAATACCTACGAGCAGTACTTC. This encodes CASNRGTNTYEQYF.

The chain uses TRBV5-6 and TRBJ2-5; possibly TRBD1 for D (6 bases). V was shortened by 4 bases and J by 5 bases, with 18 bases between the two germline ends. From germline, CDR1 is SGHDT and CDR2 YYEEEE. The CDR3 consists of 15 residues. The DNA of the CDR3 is TGTGCCAGCAGCCGGCGTGTGGGGGCCTTGGAGACCCAGTACTTC. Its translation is CASSRRVGALETQYF.

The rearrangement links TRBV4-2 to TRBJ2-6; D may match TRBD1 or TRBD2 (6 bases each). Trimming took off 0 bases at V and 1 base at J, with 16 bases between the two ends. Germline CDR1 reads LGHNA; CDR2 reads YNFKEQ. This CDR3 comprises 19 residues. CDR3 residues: CASSQDEGGAGSGANVLTF. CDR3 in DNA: TGTGCCAGCAGCCAAGATGAGGGGGGAGCTGGATCTGGGGCCAACGTCCTGACTTTC.

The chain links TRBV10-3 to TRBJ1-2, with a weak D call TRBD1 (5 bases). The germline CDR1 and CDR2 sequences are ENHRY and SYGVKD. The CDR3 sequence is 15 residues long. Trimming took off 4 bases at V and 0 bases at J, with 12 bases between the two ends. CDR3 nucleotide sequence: TGTGCCATCAGTGGTCCCGGGACGGCTAACTATGGCTACACCTTC. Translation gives CAISGPGTANYGYTF.

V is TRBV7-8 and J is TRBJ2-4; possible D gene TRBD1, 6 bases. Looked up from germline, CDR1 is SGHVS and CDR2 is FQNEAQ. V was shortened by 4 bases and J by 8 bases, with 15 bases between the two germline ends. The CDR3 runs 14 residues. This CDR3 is CASSWGRAPDIQYF. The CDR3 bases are TGTGCCAGCAGCTGGGGGCGGGCTCCGGACATTCAGTACTTC.

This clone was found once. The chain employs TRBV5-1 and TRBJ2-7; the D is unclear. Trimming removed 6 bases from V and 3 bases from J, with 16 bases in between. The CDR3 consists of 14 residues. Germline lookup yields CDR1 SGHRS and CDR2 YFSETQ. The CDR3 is CASTLNTRGYEQYF. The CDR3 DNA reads TGCGCCAGCACCCTTAACACCAGAGGCTACGAGCAGTACTTC. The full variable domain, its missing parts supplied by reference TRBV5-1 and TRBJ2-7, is KAGVTQTPRYLIKTRGQQVTLSCSPISGHRSVSWYQQTPGQGLQFLFEYFSETQRNKGNFPGRFSGRQFSNSRSEMNVSTLELGDSALYLCASTLNTRGYEQYFGPGTRLTVT.

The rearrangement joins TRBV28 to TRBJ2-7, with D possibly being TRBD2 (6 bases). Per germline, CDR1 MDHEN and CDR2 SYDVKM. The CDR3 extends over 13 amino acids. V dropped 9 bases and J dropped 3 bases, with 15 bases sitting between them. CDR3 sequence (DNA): TGTGCCAGTCGAACTGGGAGGATCTACGAGCAGTACTTC. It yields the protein CASRTGRIYEQYF. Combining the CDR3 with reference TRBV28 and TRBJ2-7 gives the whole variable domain DVKVTQSSRYLVKRTGEKVFLECVQDMDHENMFWYRQDPGLGLRLIYFSYDVKMKEKGDIPEGYSVSREKKERFSLILESASTNQTSMYLCASRTGRIYEQYFGPGTRLTVT.

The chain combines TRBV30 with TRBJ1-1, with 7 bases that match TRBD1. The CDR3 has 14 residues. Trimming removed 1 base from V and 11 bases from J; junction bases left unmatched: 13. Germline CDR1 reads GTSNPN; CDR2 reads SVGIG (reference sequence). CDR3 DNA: TGTGCCTGGAGTGAACGGATACAGGTGGACAGGGCTTTCTTT. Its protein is CAWSERIQVDRAFF.

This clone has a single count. CDR3 sequence (DNA): TGTGCCAGCAGCTTTGGGGGGAGCACTGAAGCTTTCTTT. Encoded protein: CASSFGGSTEAFF. The gene calls are TRBV7-9 and TRBJ1-1; D perhaps matches TRBD1 (5 bases). V was trimmed by 3 bases and J by 4 bases, leaving 9 bases between them. The CDR3 contains 13 residues. Germline V gene data show CDR1 as SEHNR and CDR2 as FQNEAQ (reference sequence).

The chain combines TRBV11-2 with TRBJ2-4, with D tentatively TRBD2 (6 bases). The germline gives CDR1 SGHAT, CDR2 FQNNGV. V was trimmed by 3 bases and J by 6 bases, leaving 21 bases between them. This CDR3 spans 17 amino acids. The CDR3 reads CASSLVPGPPEGNIQYF. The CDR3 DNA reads TGTGCCAGCAGCTTGGTTCCCGGGCCTCCGGAGGGAAACATTCAGTACTTC.

Written as DNA, the CDR3 is TGTGCCAGTATTTCGGCGGGCTCTGAAGCTTTCTTT. Translation: CASISAGSEAFF. The chain uses TRBV19 and TRBJ1-1; D unclear. The CDR3 has 12 residues. Trimming shortened V by 7 bases and J by 6 bases, and 12 bases separated the two germline ends. Germline CDR1 reads LNHDA; CDR2 reads SQIVND (reference sequence).

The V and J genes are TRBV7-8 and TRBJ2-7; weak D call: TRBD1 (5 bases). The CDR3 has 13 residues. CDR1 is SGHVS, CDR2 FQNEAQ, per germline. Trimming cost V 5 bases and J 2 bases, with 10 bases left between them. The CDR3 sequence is CASSQGDAYEQYF. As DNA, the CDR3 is TGTGCCAGCAGCCAGGGTGACGCCTACGAGCAGTACTTC. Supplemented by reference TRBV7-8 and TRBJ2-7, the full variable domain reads GAGVSQSPRYKVAKRGQDVALRCDPISGHVSLFWYQQALGQGPEFLTYFQNEAQLDKSGLPSDRFFAERPEGSVSTLKIQRTQQEDSAVYLCASSQGDAYEQYFGPGTRLTVT.

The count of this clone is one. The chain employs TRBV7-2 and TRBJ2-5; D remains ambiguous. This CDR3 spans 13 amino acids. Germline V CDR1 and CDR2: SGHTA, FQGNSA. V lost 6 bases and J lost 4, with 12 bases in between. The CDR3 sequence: CASSQQTPETQYF. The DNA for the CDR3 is TGTGCCAGCAGTCAACAGACCCCAGAGACCCAGTACTTC.

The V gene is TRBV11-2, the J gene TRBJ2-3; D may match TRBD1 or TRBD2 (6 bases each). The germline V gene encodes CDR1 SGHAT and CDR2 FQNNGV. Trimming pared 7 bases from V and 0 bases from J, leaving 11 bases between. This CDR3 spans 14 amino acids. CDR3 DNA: TGTGCCAGCAACGCGGGACATAGCACAGATACGCAGTATTTT. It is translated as CASNAGHSTDTQYF.

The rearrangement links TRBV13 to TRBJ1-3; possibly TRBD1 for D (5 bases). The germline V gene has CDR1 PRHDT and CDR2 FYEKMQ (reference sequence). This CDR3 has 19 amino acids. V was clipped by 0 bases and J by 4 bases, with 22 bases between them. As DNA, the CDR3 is TGTGCCAGCAGCTTAGGCTTGCCATTGCGGGGGACGTCGGGAAACACCATATATTTT. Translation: CASSLGLPLRGTSGNTIYF.

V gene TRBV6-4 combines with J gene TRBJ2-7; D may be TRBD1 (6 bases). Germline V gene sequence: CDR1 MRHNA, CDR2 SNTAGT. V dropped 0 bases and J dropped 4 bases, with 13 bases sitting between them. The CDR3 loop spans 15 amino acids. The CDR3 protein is CASSDSTGLNYEQYF. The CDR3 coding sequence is TGTGCCAGCAGTGACTCCACAGGGTTGAATTACGAGCAGTACTTC.

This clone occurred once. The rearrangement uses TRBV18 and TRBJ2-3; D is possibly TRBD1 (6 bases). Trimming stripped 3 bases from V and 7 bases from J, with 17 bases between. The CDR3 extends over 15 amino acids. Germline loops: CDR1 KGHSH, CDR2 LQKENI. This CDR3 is CASSPRDILSNTQYF. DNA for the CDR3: TGTGCCAGCTCACCCCGGGACATCCTAAGTAATACGCAGTATTTT. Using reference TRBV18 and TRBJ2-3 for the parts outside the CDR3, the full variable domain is NAGVMQNPRHLVRRRGQEARLRCSPMKGHSHVYWYRQLPEEGLKFMVYLQKENIIDESGMPKERFSAEFPKEGPSILRIQQVVRGDSAAYFCASSPRDILSNTQYFGPGTRLTVL.

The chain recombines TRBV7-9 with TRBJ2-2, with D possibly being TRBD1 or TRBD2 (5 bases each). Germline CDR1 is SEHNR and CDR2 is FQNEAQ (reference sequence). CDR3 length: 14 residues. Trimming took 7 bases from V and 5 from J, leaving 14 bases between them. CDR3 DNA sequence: TGTGCCAGCAACGGGGCAGGCGGTACCGGGGAGCTGTTTTTT. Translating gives CASNGAGGTGELFF.

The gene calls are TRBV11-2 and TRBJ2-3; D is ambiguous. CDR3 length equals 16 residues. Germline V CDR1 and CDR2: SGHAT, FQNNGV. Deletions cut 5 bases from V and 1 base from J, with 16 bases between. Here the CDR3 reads CASSPTSPGGTDTQYF. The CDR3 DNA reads TGTGCCAGCAGCCCCACTTCACCTGGGGGCACAGATACGCAGTATTTT.

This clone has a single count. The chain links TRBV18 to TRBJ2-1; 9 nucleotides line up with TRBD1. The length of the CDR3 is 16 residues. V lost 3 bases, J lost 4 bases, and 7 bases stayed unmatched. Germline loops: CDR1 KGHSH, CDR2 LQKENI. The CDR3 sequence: CASSPERDRAYNEQFF. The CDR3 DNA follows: TGTGCCAGCTCACCGGAGCGGGACAGGGCTTACAATGAGCAGTTCTTC.

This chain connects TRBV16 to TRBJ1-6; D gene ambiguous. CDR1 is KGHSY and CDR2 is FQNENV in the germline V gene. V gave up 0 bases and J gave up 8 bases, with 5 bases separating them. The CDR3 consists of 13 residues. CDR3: CASSQSWDSPLHF. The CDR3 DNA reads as TGTGCCAGCAGCCAATCATGGGATTCACCCCTCCACTTT.

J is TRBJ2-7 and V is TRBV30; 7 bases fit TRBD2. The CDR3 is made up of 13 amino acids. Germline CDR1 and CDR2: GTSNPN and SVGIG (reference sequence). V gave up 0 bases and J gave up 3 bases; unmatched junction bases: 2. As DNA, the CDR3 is TGTGCCTGGAGTGTCGGGACTATCTACGAGCAGTACTTC. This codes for CAWSVGTIYEQYF. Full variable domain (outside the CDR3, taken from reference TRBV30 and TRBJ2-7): SQTIHQWPATLVQPVGSPLSLECTVEGTSNPNLYWYRQAAGRGLQLLFYSVGIGQISSEVPQNLSASRPQDRQFILSSKKLLLSDSGFYLCAWSVGTIYEQYFGPGTRLTVT.

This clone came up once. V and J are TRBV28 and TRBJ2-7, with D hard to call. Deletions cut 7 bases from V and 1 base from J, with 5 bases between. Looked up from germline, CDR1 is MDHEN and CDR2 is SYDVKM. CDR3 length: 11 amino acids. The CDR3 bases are TGTGCCAGCAAGAAGTCCTACGAGCAGTACTTC. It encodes CASKKSYEQYF. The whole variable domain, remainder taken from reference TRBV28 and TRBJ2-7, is DVKVTQSSRYLVKRTGEKVFLECVQDMDHENMFWYRQDPGLGLRLIYFSYDVKMKEKGDIPEGYSVSREKKERFSLILESASTNQTSMYLCASKKSYEQYFGPGTRLTVT.

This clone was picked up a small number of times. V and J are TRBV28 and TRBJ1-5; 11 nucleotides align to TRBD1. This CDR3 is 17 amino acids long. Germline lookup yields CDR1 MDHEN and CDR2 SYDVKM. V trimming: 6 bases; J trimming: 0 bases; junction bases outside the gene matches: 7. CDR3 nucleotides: TGTGCCAGCAGCCCCGGGACAGGGGGGTATAGCAATCAGCCCCAGCATTTT. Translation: CASSPGTGGYSNQPQHF.

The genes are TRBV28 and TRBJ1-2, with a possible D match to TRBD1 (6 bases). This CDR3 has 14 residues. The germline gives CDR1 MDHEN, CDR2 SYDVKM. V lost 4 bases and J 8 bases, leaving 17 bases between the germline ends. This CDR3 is CASSYGQLLLGYTF. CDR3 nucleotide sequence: TGTGCCAGCAGTTACGGACAGCTCCTGCTCGGCTACACCTTC.

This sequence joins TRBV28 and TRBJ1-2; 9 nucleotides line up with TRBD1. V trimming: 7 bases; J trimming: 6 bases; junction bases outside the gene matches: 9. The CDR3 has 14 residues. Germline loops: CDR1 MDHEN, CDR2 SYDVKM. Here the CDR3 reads CASTGDRVVDGYTF. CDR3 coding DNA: TGTGCCAGCACCGGGGACAGGGTAGTTGATGGCTACACCTTC.